A single sample gave rise to the 22 T cell receptor beta chains below, sequenced in a study of radiation and T cells in renal cell carcinoma. Clones were read by immunoSEQ multiplex PCR, and TCRdb kept only the in-frame ones, dropping some. This sample carries about 130,000 clones, 81% of them seen once, and the ten largest clones take about 5.3%. Time point described: blood 2 weeks post-SBRT. Treatment of the sample: 15 Gy SBRT to primary tumor, nephrectomy 4 weeks later. The sequenced sample was blood, obtained from a patient whose treatment included radiotherapy and nephrectomy. These receptors originate from a man aged 45-65 years with renal cell carcinoma.

The V gene is TRBV5-1, the J gene TRBJ1-1; no firm D call. V was pared by 3 bases and J by 4 bases, with 10 bases between. CDR3 length: 13 residues. The germline V gene has CDR1 SGHRS and CDR2 YFSETQ. CDR3 in amino acids: CASSSGLGTEAFF. The CDR3 DNA reads as TGCGCCAGCAGCTCGGGGTTGGGCACTGAAGCTTTCTTT.

The rearrangement links TRBV6-6 to TRBJ1-2; D is perhaps TRBD1 (5 bases). V lost 2 bases and J lost 6, with 16 bases in between. Germline loops: CDR1 MNHNY, CDR2 SVGAGI (reference sequence). CDR3 length: 15 residues. The CDR3 region is CASSYPMRGSHGYTF. The CDR3 DNA is TGTGCCAGCAGTTACCCGATGAGGGGTTCACATGGCTACACCTTC.

The chain combines TRBV6-6 with TRBJ2-3; 7 nucleotides agree with TRBD2. The CDR3 sequence is 15 residues long. With V trimmed by 8 bases and J by 2 bases, 10 bases remained unmatched. From germline, CDR1 is MNHNY and CDR2 SVGAGI (reference sequence). Here the CDR3 reads CASGRESGVTDTQYF. As DNA, the CDR3 is TGTGCCAGCGGCCGGGAAAGCGGGGTCACAGATACGCAGTATTTT.

The V gene is TRBV7-2, the J gene TRBJ1-1; D uncertain. This CDR3 has 14 amino acids. Germline V gives CDR1 SGHTA, CDR2 FQGNSA. The V end lost 5 bases, the J end lost 3 bases, and 13 bases lay between the germline ends. The CDR3 coding sequence is TGTGCCAGCAGCACAGTGGGAGTTCACACTGAAGCTTTCTTT. Protein sequence: CASSTVGVHTEAFF.

This chain uses TRBV7-9 with TRBJ2-1, with 11 bases matching TRBD2. CDR1 and CDR2 (germline): SEHNR, FQNEAQ (reference sequence). This CDR3 has 17 residues. With 0 bases clipped from V and 4 bases from J, the junction kept 5 bases outside the gene matches. The CDR3: CASSLAASGGKYNEQFF. The CDR3 DNA is TGTGCCAGCAGCTTAGCGGCTAGCGGGGGGAAATACAATGAGCAGTTCTTC.

V and J are TRBV5-1 and TRBJ1-2, with D hard to call. Germline-derived CDR1 and CDR2 are SGHRS and YFSETQ. The CDR3 consists of 15 residues. The V gene lost 1 base and the J gene lost 7 bases, with 17 bases spanning the gap. CDR3 sequence (DNA): TGCGCCAGCAGCTTGATATCTAGAGGGATCGGTGGCTACACCTTC. It is translated as CASSLISRGIGGYTF.

V usage is TRBV5-1 and J usage is TRBJ2-1, with D possibly being TRBD1 (6 bases). The length of the CDR3 is 14 residues. Germline V gives CDR1 SGHRS, CDR2 YFSETQ. The ends were cut back, 5 bases at V and 4 bases at J, with 13 bases in the middle. CDR3 in amino acids: CASSLGQKYNEQFF. The DNA for the CDR3 is TGCGCCAGCAGTCTCGGACAGAAATACAATGAGCAGTTCTTC.

The chain employs TRBV18 and TRBJ1-4; D is perhaps TRBD1 (5 bases). Trimming took off 6 bases at V and 5 bases at J, with 10 bases between the two ends. This CDR3 comprises 13 residues. In germline, CDR1 is KGHSH, CDR2 LQKENI. This CDR3 reads CASSRDANEKLFF. CDR3 bases: TGTGCCAGCTCTCGGGACGCCAATGAAAAACTGTTTTTT.

Notes on this clone: The junction shows a germline mismatch at one end, possibly a read error. The gene calls are TRBV7-7 and TRBJ1-5; D is possibly TRBD1 (6 bases). This CDR3 spans 16 amino acids. The germline CDR1 and CDR2 sequences are SSHAT and FNYEAQ (reference sequence). The CDR3, as DNA: TGTGCTAGCAGCCATCAGGCCGGGACACCCAATCAGCCCCAGCATTTT. The encoded protein is CASSHQAGTPNQPQHF.

V usage is TRBV18 and J usage is TRBJ1-1; D possibly corresponds to TRBD1 (5 bases). The CDR3 runs 17 residues. Germline CDR1 is KGHSH and CDR2 is LQKENI. Trimming removed 4 bases from V and 4 bases from J, with 22 bases in between. The CDR3 here is CASSQVVVGTGATEAFF. The DNA for the CDR3 is TGTGCCAGCTCACAGGTGGTTGTTGGTACAGGCGCCACTGAAGCTTTCTTT.

The chain carries TRBV2 and TRBJ1-4; D call uncertain. CDR1 is SNHLY, CDR2 FYNNEI, per germline. V lost 3 bases and J lost 4, with 9 bases in between. The CDR3 covers 14 residues. The CDR3: CASSDGYDNEKLFF. CDR3 in DNA: TGTGCCAGCAGTGATGGATACGATAATGAAAAACTGTTTTTT.

The J gene is TRBJ1-2, the V gene TRBV27; D possibly corresponds to TRBD1 (6 bases). This CDR3 is built from 15 residues. Germline CDR1 and CDR2: MNHEY and SMNVEV (reference sequence). Trimming removed 2 bases from V and 9 bases from J, with 19 bases in between. The CDR3 sequence: CASSLVQGPLWSYTF. The CDR3 region has the DNA TGTGCCAGCAGTTTAGTACAGGGACCCTTATGGAGCTACACCTTC.

This sequence joins TRBV6-6 and TRBJ2-1; 7 bases line up with TRBD1. This CDR3 has 12 residues. The V segment lost 5 bases and the J segment 8 bases; nucleotides outside the gene matches: 3. Germline assignment: CDR1 MNHNY and CDR2 SVGAGI (reference sequence). The CDR3 here is CASSPTGDEQFF. DNA of the CDR3: TGTGCCAGCAGTCCCACAGGGGATGAGCAGTTCTTC.

This chain links TRBV2 with TRBJ1-4; D might be TRBD1 (5 bases). The V end lost 4 bases, the J end lost 0 bases, and 15 bases lay between the germline ends. CDR1 is SNHLY, CDR2 FYNNEI, per germline. The CDR3 has 17 residues. The DNA for the CDR3 is TGTGCCAGCAGTGGTGGGGGAGCCTTTGCAACTAATGAAAAACTGTTTTTT. Translating it yields CASSGGGAFATNEKLFF.

The rearrangement links TRBV5-1 to TRBJ2-1, with TRBD2 matching 11 bases. There are 13 residues in the CDR3. From germline, CDR1 is SGHRS and CDR2 YFSETQ. The junction had 12 bases not matched to a gene; V was cut back by 7 bases and J by 15 bases. For the CDR3, the DNA is TGCGCCAGCGCGACTAGCGGGACAACACGGGGGTTCTTC. As protein: CASATSGTTRGFF.

The sample holds a few counts of this clone. The V gene is TRBV11-2, the J gene TRBJ1-1, with D maybe TRBD1 (5 bases). Germline lookup yields CDR1 SGHAT and CDR2 FQNNGV. There are 14 residues in the CDR3. Between the trimmed V and J ends, which lost 5 bases and 4 bases, there was a span of 14 bases. The CDR3 bases are TGTGCCAGCAGCCCCATCTGGGGGGGCACTGAAGCTTTCTTT. It translates to CASSPIWGGTEAFF.

CDR3 sequence reads: CASSATYLSGYTF. The CDR3 nucleotides read TGTGCCAGCAGCGCGACGTACCTATCTGGCTACACCTTC. J is TRBJ1-2 and V is TRBV9; D ambiguous. Looked up from germline, CDR1 is SGDLS and CDR2 is YYNGEE. V was cut by 3 bases and J by 7 bases, with 13 bases left in between. This CDR3 has 13 residues. Complete variable domain (other parts from reference TRBV9 and TRBJ1-2): DSGVTQTPKHLITATGQRVTLRCSPRSGDLSVYWYQQSLDQGLQFLIQYYNGEERAKGNILERFSAQQFPDLHSELNLSSLELGDSALYFCASSATYLSGYTFGSGTRLTVV.

The chain couples TRBV6-1 to TRBJ2-1; 9 nucleotides align to TRBD1. The length of the CDR3 is 14 residues. With 10 bases clipped from V and 4 bases from J, the junction kept 8 bases outside the gene matches. Looked up from germline, CDR1 is MNHNS and CDR2 is SASEGT. The CDR3 nucleotides read TGTGCCACCAGGCCCGGGACAGGGTACAATGAGCAGTTCTTC. Amino acids: CATRPGTGYNEQFF.

This clone has just one count. The chain is built from TRBV23-1 and TRBJ1-5; weak D call: TRBD1 (6 bases). TRBV23-1 is identified as an open reading frame with a role that is uncertain. Trimming pared 4 bases from V and 0 bases from J, leaving 16 bases between. The CDR3 is made up of 17 amino acids. The CDR3 sequence is CASSLFRTVISNQPQHF. CDR3 nucleotides: TGCGCCAGCAGTCTTTTTAGGACAGTCATTAGCAATCAGCCCCAGCATTTT.

V gene TRBV21-1 combines with J gene TRBJ1-4; the table assigns TRBD1, which was not confirmed against the DNA. TRBV21-1 is deemed a pseudogene. The CDR3 sequence is 17 residues long. The CDR3 loop reads CASSKQFGTVANEKLFF. DNA of the CDR3: TGTGCCAGCAGCAAGCAGTTTGGGACAGTGGCAAATGAAAAACTGTTTTTT.

V usage is TRBV19 and J usage is TRBJ1-5, with TRBD1 as a possible D gene (5 bases). CDR3 length equals 13 residues. V lost 3 bases to trimming and J lost 8 bases, with 11 bases between them. Looked up from germline, CDR1 is LNHDA and CDR2 is SQIVND (reference sequence). CDR3 coding DNA: TGTGCCAGTAGTATTTCCATGGGGGAGCCCCAGCATTTT. Translating gives CASSISMGEPQHF.

This clone has more than one count but fewer than ten. The genes are TRBV27 and TRBJ2-5; either TRBD1 or TRBD2 may supply D (5 bases each). The V gene lost 5 bases and the J gene lost 4 bases, with 14 bases spanning the gap. Looked up from germline, CDR1 is MNHEY and CDR2 is SMNVEV (reference sequence). CDR3 size: 14 residues. CDR3 in DNA: TGTGCCAGCAGTCCACAGGTCGCGGGAGAGACCCAGTACTTC. Translated: CASSPQVAGETQYF.